This TCR beta chain originates from a study of blood T cells in healthy people across ages. V gave up 6 bases and J gave up 0 bases, with 12 bases separating them. This CDR3 spans 15 amino acids. Germline V gives CDR1 SEHNR, CDR2 FQNEAQ (reference sequence). Study-wide results and limits: Naive T cell percentage by flow cytometry tracked strongly with beta diversity.

Extraction yielded at least 5 micrograms of total RNA per sample. Then a second PCR, running roughly 7 to 11 cycles, was carried out with a sample-barcoded 5' primer and a J-beta primer mix. A tag from a template-switch adaptor with 12 random nucleotides marked each cDNA molecule. TCRdb used MiXCR to reprocess the 5' RACE reads, holding one entry per CDR3 protein. There are about 1,400,000 distinct CDR3 sequences in the sample; approximately 60% occur only once, and under 8.5% lies in the top ten. Regarding this clonotype: What it binds is unknown.

The receptor was derived from a man aged 18 to 29 in good health. What was sequenced was blood. V and J are TRBV7-9 and TRBJ2-1, with D hard to call. In DNA form, the CDR3 reads TGTGCCAGCAGTCCGGACGCGAGCTCCTACAATGAGCAGTTCTTC. The encoded protein is CASSPDASSYNEQFF. The complete variable domain, with remaining parts taken from reference TRBV7-9 and TRBJ2-1, reads DTGVSQNPRHKITKRGQNVTFRCDPISEHNRLYWYRQTLGQGPEFLTYFQNEAQLEKSRLLSDRFSAERPKGSFSTLEIQRTEQGDSAMYLCASSPDASSYNEQFFGPGTRLTVL.